This record covers a single TCR beta chain. This specimen belongs to a study of technical replicates of blood from a handful of donors. Here immunoSEQ multiplex PCR was the method, and the copy in TCRdb shows in-frame clones only, minus some. Here the sample spans around 64,000 clones, about 94% being singletons. Germline CDR1 reads SGHNT; CDR2 reads YYREEE (reference sequence). Trimming took 4 bases from V and 3 from J, leaving 22 bases between them. The CDR3 has 17 residues. The sequence was obtained from a human donor in good health. Some clones in this sample may be carry-over from other donors' samples. Sequenced: PBMCs. The V gene is TRBV5-4, the J gene TRBJ2-5; TRBD2 might be the D (5 bases). CDR3 sequence (DNA): TGTGCCAGCAGCGATAGAAGTTCGGGGTGGGGTAAAGAGACCCAGTACTTC. Residues: CASSDRSSGWGKETQYF.